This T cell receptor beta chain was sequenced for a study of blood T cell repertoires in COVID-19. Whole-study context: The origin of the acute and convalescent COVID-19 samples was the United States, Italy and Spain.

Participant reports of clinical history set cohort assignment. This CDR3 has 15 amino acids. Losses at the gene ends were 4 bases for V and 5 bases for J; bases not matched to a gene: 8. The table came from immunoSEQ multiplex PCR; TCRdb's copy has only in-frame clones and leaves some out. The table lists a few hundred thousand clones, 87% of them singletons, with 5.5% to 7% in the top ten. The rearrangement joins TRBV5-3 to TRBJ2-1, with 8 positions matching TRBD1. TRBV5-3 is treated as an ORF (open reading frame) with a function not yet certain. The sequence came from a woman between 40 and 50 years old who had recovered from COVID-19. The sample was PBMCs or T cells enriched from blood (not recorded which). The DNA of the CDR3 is TGTGCCAGAAGCACGGGGGCGGGACAGGACAATGAGCAGTTCTTC. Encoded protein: CARSTGAGQDNEQFF.